This record concerns one T cell receptor beta chain sequence. The data derive from a study of blood T cell repertoires in COVID-19. V was trimmed by 2 bases and J by 0 bases, leaving 5 bases between them. There are 14 residues in the CDR3. Germline V lookup: CDR1 SGHVS, CDR2 FQNEAQ. The method was immunoSEQ multiplex PCR; TCRdb's version includes in-frame clones alone and lacks a portion of them. The table includes approximately 250,000 clones, 84% detected once. The sequence was obtained from a man aged 40-49 years who had recovered from COVID-19. The sequencing sample was made of peripheral blood. The chain couples TRBV7-8 to TRBJ1-3, with D hard to call. The CDR3 spells CASSLLFSGNTIYF. The CDR3 bases are TGTGCCAGCAGCTTACTTTTCTCTGGAAACACCATATATTTT. Full variable domain (remainder filled in from reference TRBV7-8 and TRBJ1-3): GAGVSQSPRYKVAKRGQDVALRCDPISGHVSLFWYQQALGQGPEFLTYFQNEAQLDKSGLPSDRFFAERPEGSVSTLKIQRTQQEDSAVYLCASSLLFSGNTIYFGEGSWLTVV.